Each of the 24 T cell receptor beta chains below was sequenced from the same sample in a study of CD4 and CD8 cells across lung adenocarcinoma regions. TCRdb used MiXCR to reprocess the PCR reads, holding one entry per CDR3 protein. The table lists 13,000 or so distinct CDR3 sequences, 40% to 50% of them singletons. Sample: CD8+ T cells from the margin of a lung tumor. All receptors derive from a male donor with lung adenocarcinoma. The CD4 and CD8 labels of this study may be unreliable.

Details on this clonotype: The DNA is left out, because the CDR3 cannot be placed on it with certainty; the CDR3 is given as TCRdb lists it. V is TRBV27 and J is TRBJ2-3; TRBD2, the table's D call, was not compared with the DNA. The CDR3 is 16 amino acids in total, end residues counted. The germline CDR1 and CDR2 sequences are MNHEY and SMNVEV (reference sequence). CDR3: CASRARVAGGTDTQYF.

This clonotype was recorded a few times. The chain uses TRBV6-4 and TRBJ2-3; no reliable D call. Between the trimmed V and J ends, which lost 6 bases and 1 base, there was a span of 8 bases. Germline values: CDR1 MRHNA, CDR2 SNTAGT. The CDR3 covers 13 residues. The CDR3 sequence is CASSASRTDTQYF. The CDR3 DNA follows: TGTGCCAGCAGCGCCTCTCGCACAGATACGCAGTATTTT.

Concerning this clonotype itself: One end of the junction varies from germline; a read error may be responsible. The V call is TRBV6-1, the J call TRBJ2-4; D tentatively reads TRBD1 or TRBD2 (5 bases each). This CDR3 comprises 14 residues. Germline values: CDR1 MNHNS, CDR2 SASEGT. In nucleotides, the CDR3 is TGTGCCAGCAGCCGGGACCGCCACAAAAAGATTCAGTACTTC. Protein product: CASSRDRHKKIQYF.

This clonotype was picked up many times. One junction end disagrees with the germline gene, perhaps due to a read error. The CDR3 loop is CASSLGGTNTGELFF. In DNA form, the CDR3 reads TGTGCTAGCAGCTTAGGCGGAACAAACACCGGGGAGCTGTTTTTT. The chain couples TRBV7-7 to TRBJ2-2; D call uncertain. This CDR3 is 15 amino acids long. The germline gives CDR1 SSHAT, CDR2 FNYEAQ (reference sequence).

There are a few counts of this clonotype. The chain is built from TRBV12-5 and TRBJ2-1, with 8 bases fitting TRBD2. The CDR3 loop spans 15 amino acids. The germline CDR1 and CDR2 sequences are LGHNT and FRNRAP. The V and J ends lost 6 bases and 0 bases, in that order; junction bases with no gene match: 4. The CDR3 DNA sequence: TGTGCTAGTGGCGCCGGGACTAGCTCCTACAATGAGCAGTTCTTC. Protein: CASGAGTSSYNEQFF.

The chain joins TRBV23-1 to TRBJ2-7; no reliable D call. TRBV23-1 carries the ORF label, with uncertain function. The CDR3 runs 16 residues. The ends were cut back, 8 bases at V and 4 bases at J, with 24 bases in the middle. This CDR3 reads CASAPHGPPNWYEQYF. Written as DNA, the CDR3 is TGCGCCAGCGCTCCCCACGGGCCCCCCAACTGGTACGAGCAGTACTTC.

This clonotype was observed many times. This chain uses TRBV6-5 with TRBJ2-7; D unclear. The length of the CDR3 is 12 residues. Trimming left V 0 bases short and J 6 bases short, with 6 bases between. Germline V gene lookup returns CDR1 MNHEY and CDR2 SVGAGI. The CDR3, as DNA: TGTGCCAGCAGTTACTCGGACCCCGAGCAGTACTTC. It is translated as CASSYSDPEQYF.

This clonotype qualifies as medium-sized. This chain links TRBV6-1 with TRBJ2-1; D is perhaps TRBD2 (6 bases). Germline V gene data show CDR1 as MNHNS and CDR2 as SASEGT. The CDR3 covers 15 residues. V shed 7 bases and J shed 4 bases, with 17 bases lying between them. CDR3 residues: CASTLGSGAYNEQFF. Written as DNA, the CDR3 is TGTGCCAGCACCCTGGGTAGCGGAGCTTACAATGAGCAGTTCTTC.

Regarding this clonotype: The junction differs from germline at one of its ends, possibly a read error. The chain has TRBV6-2 or TRBV6-3 and TRBJ2-5; no definite D call. The CDR3 spans 17 residues. Germline CDR1 MNHEY, CDR2 SVGEGT. The CDR3: CASSYGHSVLDQDTQYF. CDR3 DNA: TGTGCCAGCAGTTACGGGCATTCGGTCTTGGACCAAGACACCCAGTACTTC.

This chain links TRBV7-8 with TRBJ2-1; 7 positions agree with TRBD1. The length of the CDR3 is 14 residues. The ends lost 5 bases at V and 8 bases at J; junction bases unmatched: 9. Germline V gives CDR1 SGHVS, CDR2 FQNEAQ. CDR3 DNA: TGTGCCAGCAGCCCGCAAGACAGGGTGTATGAGCAGTTCTTC. It codes for CASSPQDRVYEQFF. The full variable domain, rest sourced from reference TRBV7-8 and TRBJ2-1, is GAGVSQSPRYKVAKRGQDVALRCDPISGHVSLFWYQQALGQGPEFLTYFQNEAQLDKSGLPSDRFFAERPEGSVSTLKIQRTQQEDSAVYLCASSPQDRVYEQFFGPGTRLTVL.

This clonotype has a handful of counts. J is TRBJ1-1 and V is TRBV6-2 or TRBV6-3; D possibly corresponds to TRBD1 (5 bases). This CDR3 is 14 amino acids long. V gave up 2 bases and J gave up 4 bases, with 11 bases separating them. The germline V gene has CDR1 MNHEY and CDR2 SVGEGT. The CDR3 DNA is TGTGCCAGCAGTTACGCCTGGGACTTCACTGAAGCTTTCTTT. This sequence encodes CASSYAWDFTEAFF.

This chain links TRBV27 with TRBJ2-1; D is unresolved. The CDR3 extends over 17 amino acids. Trimming took off 0 bases at V and 2 bases at J, with 14 bases between the two ends. Germline assignment: CDR1 MNHEY and CDR2 SMNVEV (reference sequence). CDR3 protein: CASSLSFTSYTYNEQFF. As DNA, the CDR3 is TGTGCCAGCAGTTTATCGTTCACATCATATACCTACAATGAGCAGTTCTTC.

This clonotype is deemed medium-sized. The rearrangement links TRBV7-2 to TRBJ2-4; D is unclear. The J call may not be correct, given that the DNA end is closer to TRBJ2-7. Germline V CDR1 and CDR2: SGHTA, FQGNSA. The CDR3 runs 15 residues. The CDR3 loop reads CASTMALGPYYEQYF. CDR3 in DNA: TGTGCCAGCACCATGGCCCTCGGGCCCTACTACGAGCAGTACTTC.

A note on this clonotype: At one end, the junction sequence differs from germline, possibly due to a read error. V is TRBV27 and J is TRBJ2-1, with a tentative D call TRBD2 (6 bases). This CDR3 is 13 amino acids long. The germline gives CDR1 MNHEY, CDR2 SMNVEV (reference sequence). The CDR3 reads CARGCVDTGEQFF. The CDR3 bases are TGTGCCAGGGGTTGTGTGGACACGGGGGAGCAGTTCTTT.

This clonotype appeared many times. The chain employs TRBV6-2 or TRBV6-3 and TRBJ1-2; D unclear. There are 12 residues in the CDR3. The V and J ends lost 8 bases and 8 bases respectively, with 15 bases between them. Germline loops: CDR1 MNHEY, CDR2 SVGEGT. CDR3 sequence (DNA): TGTGCCAGCGGCGATACCCTAGAGGGCTACACCTTC. Its protein is CASGDTLEGYTF.

The V and J genes are TRBV30 and TRBJ1-6; 7 positions match TRBD1. Per the germline V gene, CDR1 is GTSNPN and CDR2 is SVGIG (reference sequence). With V trimmed by 2 bases and J by 5 bases, 6 bases remained unmatched. CDR3 length: 15 amino acids. The CDR3 here is CAWSSGQANNSPLHF. CDR3 nucleotide sequence: TGTGCCTGGAGTTCAGGACAGGCAAATAATTCACCCCTCCACTTT.

This clonotype showed up many times. The genes are TRBV6-1 and TRBJ2-2; 11 bases are a match to TRBD2. Germline CDR1 is MNHNS and CDR2 is SASEGT. The CDR3 has 15 residues. J gave up 4 bases and V 7 bases, and 5 bases lay outside the gene matches. The CDR3 reads CASTVLAGGTGELFF. CDR3 nucleotides: TGTGCCAGCACCGTCCTAGCGGGGGGCACCGGGGAGCTGTTTTTT.

Details on this clonotype: The CDR3 carries no conserved terminal phenylalanine or tryptophan, so it likely arises from a read error. This chain connects TRBV6-5 to TRBJ2-5; D is ambiguous. The J call could be wrong; TRBJ2-1 is a better fit for the DNA end. The CDR3 length is 14 residues. Germline V gene sequence: CDR1 MNHEY, CDR2 SVGAGI. CDR3 region: CASSLAILKETQFL. DNA for the CDR3: TGTGCCAGCAGTTTGGCGATACTCAAAGAGACCCAGTTCTTG.

Note on this clonotype: At one of its ends the junction is not consistent with the germline gene, which may arise from a read error. This sequence joins TRBV12-3 or TRBV12-4 and TRBJ2-3; 8 bases line up with TRBD1. The CDR3 is 12 residues long. The CDR3 sequence is CASSLGTGTQFF. CDR3 nucleotides: TGTGCCAGCAGTTTAGGGACAGGGACGCAGTTTTTT.

As for this clonotype: At one of its ends the junction is not consistent with the germline gene, which may arise from a read error. This chain uses TRBV27 with TRBJ2-3; 11 nucleotides align to TRBD2. The CDR3 is 15 amino acids. Germline values: CDR1 MNHEY, CDR2 SMNVEV (reference sequence). The CDR3 protein is CASSLGLAGNDKQYF. The CDR3 nucleotides read TGTGCCAGCAGTCTCGGACTAGCGGGCAACGATAAGCAGTATTTC.

The chain couples TRBV6-1 to TRBJ2-1, with D hard to call. The CDR3 is made up of 14 amino acids. The V and J ends lost 6 bases and 10 bases respectively, with 19 bases between them. Looked up from germline, CDR1 is MNHNS and CDR2 is SASEGT. Here the CDR3 DNA reads TGTGCCAGCAGAGGGCTCCCATCGTTCTACGAGCAGTTCTTC. Its translation is CASRGLPSFYEQFF.

This clonotype was seen repeatedly, ten times or more. V gene TRBV7-2 combines with J gene TRBJ2-1; D ambiguous. The DNA end is a closer match to TRBJ2-7, so the J assignment may be wrong. Germline V gene lookup returns CDR1 SGHTA and CDR2 FQGNSA. This CDR3 spans 12 amino acids. CDR3 loop: CASSSYLEEQYF. The CDR3 DNA sequence: TGTGCCAGCAGCAGCTACCTGGAAGAGCAGTACTTC.

A note on this clonotype: At one end, the junction sequence differs from germline, possibly due to a read error. This rearrangement joins TRBV6-1 to TRBJ2-5, with a weak D call TRBD2 (6 bases). This CDR3 is built from 15 residues. Germline values: CDR1 MNHNS, CDR2 SASEGT. This CDR3 is CARGRRGRDPETQYF. The CDR3 DNA reads as TGTGCCAGGGGGAGGAGGGGCCGAGACCCAGAGACCCAGTATTTC.

This clonotype was seen once. The chain joins TRBV11-2 to TRBJ2-3, with no clear D. Near its end, the DNA agrees better with TRBJ2-2, so the J call may be wrong. Germline V CDR1 and CDR2: SGHAT, FQNNGV. This CDR3 region has 16 residues. CDR3 region: CASSGHQAVNTETLFF. The CDR3 DNA sequence: TGTGCCAGCAGCGGGCACCAGGCTGTGAACACAGAGACGCTGTTTTTT.